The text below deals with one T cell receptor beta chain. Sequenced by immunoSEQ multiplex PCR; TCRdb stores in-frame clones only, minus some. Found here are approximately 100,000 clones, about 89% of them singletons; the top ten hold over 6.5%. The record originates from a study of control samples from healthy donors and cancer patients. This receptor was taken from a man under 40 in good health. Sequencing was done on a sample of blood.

The CDR3 DNA reads TGTGCCAGCAGTGGGGCAGCCTATACCGGGGAGCTGTTTTTT. Protein: CASSGAAYTGELFF. The chain is built from TRBV25-1 and TRBJ2-2; D gene unclear. With 4 bases removed from V and 5 bases from J, the gap between germline ends came to 11 bases. This CDR3 region has 14 residues. The V gene's germline CDR1 is MGHDK and CDR2 SYGVNS.